The rows below give T cell receptor beta chains drawn from one sample of a study of blood T cells in healthy people across ages. TCRdb re-called the 5' RACE reads with MiXCR, one entry per CDR3 protein. The profile shows 600,000 to 800,000 distinct CDR3 sequences, roughly 21% of them singletons. Input material: blood. The receptors derive from a man aged 65 to 79 in good health. The CDR3 runs from the conserved cysteine through the conserved F or W. A D gene is named only where the DNA matches it firmly. Size values are once, few and many counts, or a class for expanded clones, and some rows have none.

TRBJ2-1,many,-,TRBV14,CASSALGEQFF,TGTGCCAGCAGCGCCCTCGGTGAGCAGTTCTTC
TRBJ2-1,-,-,TRBV9,CASSVAPGNEQFF,TGTGCCAGCAGCGTAGCCCCGGGCAATGAGCAGTTCTTC
TRBJ2-2,-,-,TRBV2,CASRSLLAGELFF,TGTGCCAGCAGAAGTCTCTTAGCCGGGGAGCTGTTTTTT
TRBJ1-1,-,-,TRBV20-1,CSAAIPGGSTEAFF,TGCAGTGCTGCCATCCCCGGGGGAAGCACTGAAGCTTTCTTT
TRBJ2-3,few,-,TRBV20-1,CSAPRQSTDTQYF,TGCAGTGCTCCTCGGCAGAGCACAGATACGCAGTATTTT
TRBJ1-2,many,-,TRBV29-1,CSVEAPRYGYTF,TGCAGCGTTGAAGCCCCACGCTATGGCTACACCTTC
TRBJ2-7,few,TRBD2,TRBV11-2,CASSLPLAGGWEQYF,TGTGCCAGCAGCTTACCTTTGGCGGGAGGGTGGGAGCAGTACTTC
TRBJ2-1,many,-,TRBV20-1,CSATLIGGGYNEQFF,TGCAGTGCTACGCTCATAGGAGGAGGGTACAATGAGCAGTTCTTC
TRBJ2-1,few,-,TRBV6-5,CASSYSISGVLRNEQFF,TGTGCCAGCAGTTACTCGATTTCAGGGGTTCTAAGGAATGAGCAGTTCTTC
TRBJ2-5,-,TRBD2,TRBV12-5,CASGLVASGGFQETQYF,TGTGCTAGTGGTTTGGTAGCTTCGGGAGGTTTCCAAGAGACCCAGTACTTC
TRBJ1-4,-,-,TRBV20-1,CSARSPFNNEKLFF,TGCAGTGCTAGATCACCGTTCAACAATGAAAAACTGTTTTTT
TRBJ2-1,few,TRBD2,TRBV3-1,CASSQSRGLVRNEQFF,TGTGCCAGCAGCCAATCCAGAGGACTAGTCCGCAATGAGCAGTTCTTC
TRBJ2-5,few,-,TRBV2,CASSGDLALETQYF,TGTGCCAGCAGTGGGGATTTAGCACTAGAGACCCAGTACTTC
TRBJ2-2,few,-,TRBV6-2/TRBV6-3,CASTDLTTVTGELFF,TGTGCCAGCACCGACCTTACGACGGTTACCGGGGAGCTGTTTTTT
TRBJ2-1,-,TRBD1,TRBV18,CASSPGVTGGDGQFF,TGTGCCAGCTCACCAGGGGTGACAGGGGGCGATGGGCAGTTCTTC
TRBJ1-2,few,-,TRBV14,CASSQGHVSSVYGYTF,TGTGCCAGCAGCCAAGGGCACGTGAGCTCCGTCTATGGCTACACCTTC
TRBJ1-2,-,-,TRBV9,CASSVASGGGGYTF,TGTGCCAGCAGCGTAGCTTCGGGAGGCGGAGGCTACACCTTC
TRBJ2-4,many,-,TRBV20-1,CSARDTLAKNIQYF,TGCAGTGCTAGAGATACCTTGGCCAAAAACATTCAGTACTTC
TRBJ1-4,-,-,TRBV18,CASSPNAGAEKLFF,TGTGCCAGCTCACCGAACGCCGGGGCTGAAAAACTGTTTTTT
TRBJ1-4,-,TRBD1,TRBV9,CASKGQGPKNEKLFF,TGTGCCAGCAAGGGACAGGGCCCTAAGAATGAAAAACTGTTTTTT
TRBJ2-7,-,TRBD2,TRBV5-1,CASSSGGGLDSYEQYF,TGCGCCAGCAGCTCGGGGGGGGGACTCGATTCCTACGAGCAGTACTTC
TRBJ2-1,few,-,TRBV14,CASSQGAGPPYNEQFF,TGTGCCAGCAGCCAAGGGGCGGGTCCACCCTACAATGAGCAGTTCTTC
TRBJ1-1,few,TRBD1,TRBV14,CASSQAAGDSLEAFF,TGTGCCAGCAGCCAGGCTGCGGGGGACAGTTTAGAAGCTTTCTTT
TRBJ2-5,few,-,TRBV24-1,CATSDFSGTQYF,TGTGCCACCAGTGATTTTTCAGGGACCCAGTACTTC
TRBJ2-3,-,TRBD2,TRBV5-1,CASSPGLAAPSTDTQYF,TGCGCCAGCAGCCCTGGACTAGCGGCGCCTAGCACAGATACGCAGTATTTT
TRBJ1-6,few,TRBD1,TRBV7-2,CASSRQGDGSPLHF,TGTGCCAGCAGTCGACAGGGGGATGGTTCACCCCTCCACTTT
TRBJ2-1,-,TRBD2,TRBV12-5,CASGLVLAGEEQFF,TGTGCTAGTGGTTTGGTTTTAGCGGGAGAGGAGCAGTTCTTC
TRBJ2-3,-,TRBD2,TRBV7-9,CASSVGLAGDNTDTQYF,TGTGCCAGCAGCGTCGGACTAGCGGGAGATAACACAGATACGCAGTATTTT
TRBJ1-2,few,-,TRBV7-9,CASSLVTGYYGYTF,TGTGCCAGCAGCTTAGTGACTGGATACTATGGCTACACCTTC
TRBJ1-4,-,TRBD1,TRBV20-1,CSAKDRGGEKLFF,TGCAGTGCTAAGGACAGGGGCGGTGAAAAACTGTTTTTT
TRBJ2-1,few,TRBD2,TRBV24-1,CATSGTSGRPDYNEQFF,TGTGCCACCAGTGGGACTAGCGGGAGACCGGACTACAATGAGCAGTTCTTC
TRBJ2-1,few,TRBD2,TRBV28,CASRSLAGGNNEQFF,TGTGCCAGCAGGTCACTAGCGGGAGGGAACAATGAGCAGTTCTTC